This T cell receptor beta chain was captured in a study of monozygotic twins with inflammatory bowel disease. Germline-derived CDR1 and CDR2 are LGHNA and YNFKEQ. The CDR3 is 17 amino acids. Each sample's cDNA came from eight separate reactions. Amplification of TCRalpha and TCRbeta cDNA involved two nested PCRs that ran for roughly 17 and 9 cycles. Following a re-call of the 5' RACE reads, TCRdb has one entry per CDR3 protein and lacks DNA. This sample's clone table lists approximately 200,000 distinct CDR3 sequences. One blood sample of approximately 2.5 ml was taken from each donor. This receptor was identified in a human donor with ulcerative colitis or Crohn's disease, or a healthy co-twin of an affected twin (not recorded which). The chain uses TRBV4-2 and TRBJ2-2; TCRdb designates TRBD1, a call that cannot be tested without DNA. The material sequenced was blood. The CDR3 sequence is CASSQDRTGASTGELFF.